This TCR beta chain is drawn from a study of T-cell reconstitution after alpha-beta-depleted transplantation in children. The ends were cut back, 1 base at V and 9 bases at J, with 22 bases in the middle. This CDR3 contains 16 residues. Per the germline V gene, CDR1 is LGHDT and CDR2 is YNNKEL (reference sequence). Unique molecular identifiers were incorporated when the TCRbeta library was constructed. A single record per CDR3 protein comes from TCRdb applying MiXCR to the PCR reads. Of more than 550,000 distinct CDR3 sequences listed, roughly a tenth are singletons. This clonotype was observed a few times.

The receptor was derived from a human donor who donated a stem cell graft to a child with acute myeloid leukemia. The material sequenced was PBMCs from the stem cell graft donor, taken from the stem cell graft. This chain links TRBV3-1 with TRBJ2-7; tentatively, D is TRBD2 (6 bases). CDR3 loop: CASSQVVGLAVGGQYF. The CDR3 DNA sequence: TGTGCCAGCAGCCAAGTGGTGGGACTCGCAGTAGGTGGGCAGTACTTC.